The 11 T cell receptor beta chains given below trace back to one sample, sequenced in a study of blood T cell repertoires in COVID-19. Here immunoSEQ multiplex PCR was the method, and the copy in TCRdb shows in-frame clones only, minus some. The sample lists 200,000 to 250,000 clones; around 81% were seen once. The material sequenced was PBMCs or T cells enriched from blood (not recorded which). The receptors come from a woman aged 45-60 years with acute COVID-19.

This chain uses TRBV28 with TRBJ1-4; 9 nucleotides match TRBD1. This CDR3 spans 14 amino acids. In germline, CDR1 is MDHEN, CDR2 SYDVKM. V gave up 5 bases and J gave up 4 bases; unmatched junction bases: 2. CDR3 in amino acids: CASSKTGGNEKLFF. Written as DNA, the CDR3 is TGTGCCAGCAGTAAGACAGGGGGTAATGAAAAACTGTTTTTT.

V is TRBV28 and J is TRBJ2-7, with D unresolved. CDR3 length: 14 amino acids. The V end lost 3 bases, the J end lost 5 bases, and 14 bases lay between the germline ends. CDR1 MDHEN and CDR2 SYDVKM come from the germline V gene. DNA for the CDR3: TGTGCCAGCAGTTTGGGCCAGGCTGCCCACGAGCAGTACTTC. Amino acids: CASSLGQAAHEQYF.

The chain combines TRBV7-2 with TRBJ2-7, with unresolved D. Trimming took 3 bases from V and 2 from J, leaving 14 bases between them. From germline, CDR1 is SGHTA and CDR2 FQGNSA. CDR3 size: 15 residues. The CDR3 region has the DNA TGTGCCAGCAGCTTGACGCGCGGTACCACCTACGAGCAGTACTTC. This translates into CASSLTRGTTYEQYF.

This clone appeared many times. The chain employs TRBV10-3 and TRBJ2-4; D is perhaps TRBD1 (5 bases). The CDR3 consists of 16 residues. V lost 0 bases and J lost 6, with 15 bases in between. CDR1 and CDR2 from the germline V gene are ENHRY and SYGVKD. CDR3 residues: CAISESIGANGNIQYF. CDR3 in DNA: TGTGCCATCAGTGAGTCGATTGGGGCGAACGGAAACATTCAGTACTTC.

The chain recombines TRBV7-3 with TRBJ2-2; possible D gene TRBD1, 6 bases. Germline assignment: CDR1 SGHTA and CDR2 FQGTGA. Trimming left V 10 bases short and J 4 bases short, with 16 bases between. The CDR3 has 14 amino acids. The CDR3 sequence: CATTGTQITGELFF. The CDR3 DNA is TGTGCCACAACCGGGACACAAATCACCGGGGAGCTGTTTTTT.

The chain is built from TRBV12-3 or TRBV12-4 and TRBJ2-1; D uncertain. V lost 3 bases, J lost 10 bases, and 7 bases lay in between. The CDR3 loop spans 11 amino acids. CDR3 coding DNA: TGTGCCAGCAGTTTGCTGGAGGAGCAGTTCTTC. Translated: CASSLLEEQFF.

V usage is TRBV28 and J usage is TRBJ1-2; D unresolved. Trimming cost V 2 bases and J 4 bases, with 5 bases left between them. Germline-derived CDR1 and CDR2 are MDHEN and SYDVKM. This CDR3 contains 12 residues. CDR3 in amino acids: CASSLVSYGYTF. CDR3 bases: TGTGCCAGCAGTTTAGTCAGCTATGGCTACACCTTC.

This clone was observed a single time. The CDR3 DNA reads as TGTGCCAGTAGTACCCATATACTCTACGAGCAGTACTTC. Amino acid sequence: CASSTHILYEQYF. This rearrangement joins TRBV19 to TRBJ2-7; unclear D gene. Germline CDR1 LNHDA, CDR2 SQIVND (reference sequence). Trimming took off 4 bases at V and 3 bases at J, with 10 bases between the two ends. This CDR3 has 13 residues.

V is TRBV5-5 and J is TRBJ1-3; 8 bases line up with TRBD1. Trimming at V came to 0 bases and at J to 6 bases, leaving 11 bases not matched to a gene. Looked up from germline, CDR1 is SGHKS and CDR2 is YYEKEE (reference sequence). This CDR3 has 17 amino acids. The CDR3 DNA sequence: TGTGCCAGCAGCTTGGATTTACCAGGGGGCGTCGTAAACACCATATATTTT. It codes for CASSLDLPGGVVNTIYF.

The gene calls are TRBV28 and TRBJ1-4, with D tentatively TRBD1 (6 bases). V was trimmed by 3 bases and J by 4 bases, leaving 12 bases between them. CDR1 MDHEN and CDR2 SYDVKM come from the germline V gene. CDR3 length: 15 amino acids. CDR3 DNA sequence: TGTGCCAGCAGTTTGGGGACAAAGGGTAATGAAAAACTGTTTTTT. Its translation: CASSLGTKGNEKLFF.

The chain carries TRBV4-1 and TRBJ2-6; TRBD1 matches at 9 bases. The length of the CDR3 is 16 residues. In germline, CDR1 is MGHRA, CDR2 YSYEKL. J gave up 4 bases and V 2 bases, and 3 bases lay outside the gene matches. The CDR3 protein is CASSQNRGPGANVLTF. Here the CDR3 DNA reads TGCGCCAGCAGCCAAAACAGGGGGCCCGGGGCCAACGTCCTGACTTTC.